A single sample gave rise to the 15 T cell receptor beta chains below, sequenced in a study of CD8+CD57+ T cells in acquired aplastic anemia. Genomic DNA provided the template from which TCR beta VDJ and CDR3 profiles were obtained. Each CDR3 protein gets one entry after TCRdb re-called the reads with MiXCR. The table lists some 70,000 distinct CDR3 sequences, approximately 50% of them singletons. The sequenced sample was sorted CD4+, CD8+, or CD8+CD57+ T cells (not recorded which) from PBMCs. Every receptor here comes from a human donor in good health, serving as a control.

There are many counts of this clonotype. The J gene is TRBJ2-1, the V gene TRBV11-2; 10 bases are shared with TRBD2. This CDR3 contains 14 residues. Per the germline V gene, CDR1 is SGHAT and CDR2 is FQNNGV. V shed 7 bases, J shed 2 bases, and the junction held 2 bases outside the gene matches. The CDR3 here is CASTLAGAYNEQFF. The DNA of the CDR3 is TGTGCCAGCACCCTAGCGGGGGCCTACAATGAGCAGTTCTTC.

This chain links TRBV4-1 with TRBJ2-7; 9 nucleotides match TRBD1. The CDR3 is 15 amino acids. Germline values: CDR1 MGHRA, CDR2 YSYEKL. Trimming removed 3 bases from V and 2 bases from J; junction bases left unmatched: 5. The CDR3: CASSHQDRGTYEQYF. Here the CDR3 DNA reads TGCGCCAGCAGCCACCAGGACAGGGGAACCTACGAGCAGTACTTC.

V and J are TRBV25-1 and TRBJ2-1, with 7 nucleotides matching TRBD1. With 8 bases clipped from V and 8 bases from J, the junction kept 3 bases outside the gene matches. Germline V gives CDR1 MGHDK, CDR2 SYGVNS. This CDR3 comprises 11 residues. The CDR3 here is CASEQGYEQFF. DNA for the CDR3: TGTGCCAGCGAACAGGGGTATGAGCAGTTCTTC.

In this sample, this clonotype turned up many times. The chain links TRBV7-9 to TRBJ2-7; D is tentatively TRBD1 or TRBD2 (5 bases each). The CDR3 contains 16 residues. V was pared by 3 bases and J by 1 base, with 16 bases between. Looked up from germline, CDR1 is SEHNR and CDR2 is FQNEAQ (reference sequence). The CDR3 DNA sequence: TGTGCCAGCAGCTTTACTCTTGGGGACGGGTCCTACGAGCAGTACTTC. Residues: CASSFTLGDGSYEQYF.

The chain uses TRBV10-3 and TRBJ1-5, with 10 nucleotides matching TRBD1. J was trimmed by 3 bases and V by 3 bases; bases with no gene match: 5. Germline CDR1 ENHRY, CDR2 SYGVKD. The CDR3 consists of 16 residues. The CDR3 bases are TGTGCCATCAGTGATGCGGACAGGGGGTACAATCAGCCCCAGCATTTT. Translating gives CAISDADRGYNQPQHF.

This chain joins TRBV19 and TRBJ1-1; the D gene is possibly TRBD1 (6 bases). This CDR3 has 15 residues. Per germline, CDR1 LNHDA and CDR2 SQIVND (reference sequence). V dropped 0 bases and J dropped 4 bases, with 12 bases sitting between them. The CDR3 region has the DNA TGTGCCAGTAGTATAGAAGGGGGGCCGGGCACTGAAGCTTTCTTT. It codes for CASSIEGGPGTEAFF.

This clonotype is labeled medium-sized (0.01 to 0.1%). The CDR3 spells CATSDLNNYGYTF. CDR3 nucleotide sequence: TGTGCCACCAGTGATTTGAACAACTATGGCTACACCTTC. This chain joins TRBV24-1 and TRBJ1-2; D is ambiguous. The CDR3 runs to 13 residues. Trimming took 0 bases from V and 2 from J, leaving 3 bases between them. Per germline, CDR1 KGHDR and CDR2 SFDVKD.

The chain couples TRBV19 to TRBJ1-2, with 11 bases aligning to TRBD1. The CDR3 is 14 residues long. The V gene's germline CDR1 is LNHDA and CDR2 SQIVND (reference sequence). Trimming at V came to 8 bases and at J to 8 bases, leaving 10 bases not matched to a gene. CDR3 DNA: TGTGCCAGTCGACCGAAGGGACAGGGGGACGGCTACACCTTC. It encodes CASRPKGQGDGYTF.

Notes on this clonotype: Sequence at one end of the junction differs from germline and may be a read error. The chain is built from TRBV29-1 and TRBJ2-7; D may correspond to TRBD1 or TRBD2 (5 bases each). The CDR3 is 12 amino acids. Looked up from germline, CDR1 is SQVTM and CDR2 is ANQGSEA. CDR3 sequence: CSVATHGASTVF. CDR3 nucleotides: TGCAGCGTTGCCACCCACGGGGCCTCTACCGTCTTC.

V gene TRBV20-1 combines with J gene TRBJ1-5; tentative D call: TRBD1 (5 bases). The length of the CDR3 is 12 residues. Germline V CDR1 and CDR2: DFQATT, SNEGSKA (reference sequence). Trimming removed 5 bases at V and 4 bases at J, with 9 bases between. The CDR3, as DNA: TGCAGTGCTGGGACGGTAAATCAGCCCCAGCATTTT. Amino acids: CSAGTVNQPQHF.

In its sample, this clonotype was seen many times. The V and J genes are TRBV12-3 or TRBV12-4 and TRBJ1-1; TRBD1 is a possible D gene (5 bases). Deletions cut 3 bases from V and 4 bases from J, with 12 bases between. There are 14 residues in the CDR3. This CDR3 is CASSFLGLGTEAFF. DNA for the CDR3: TGTGCCAGCAGTTTCCTGGGACTTGGCACTGAAGCTTTCTTT.

As regards this clonotype: This clone may be a read error of a much larger clone one base away. The V gene is TRBV14, the J gene TRBJ1-2, with D possibly TRBD1 on 6 matching bases. V gave up 1 base and J gave up 6 bases, with 15 bases separating them. Germline V CDR1 and CDR2: SGHDN, FVKESK. The CDR3 consists of 15 residues. This CDR3 is CASSQGLGGADGYTF. DNA of the CDR3: TGTGCCAGCAGCCAAGGCCTCGGGGGGGCCGATGGCTACACCTTC.

CDR3 sequence reads: CASSDSSGGCTDTQYF. The CDR3 coding sequence is TGTGCCAGCAGTGACTCTAGCGGGGGATGCACAGATACGCAGTATTTT. The chain couples TRBV6-4 to TRBJ2-3; 9 bases are shared with TRBD2. V was pared by 0 bases and J by 1 base, with 2 bases of the junction left unmatched. Germline assignment: CDR1 MRHNA and CDR2 SNTAGT. This CDR3 is 16 amino acids long.

The chain joins TRBV6-1 to TRBJ1-6; TRBD1 might be the D (6 bases). V lost 7 bases, J lost 9 bases, and 16 bases lay in between. The length of the CDR3 is 14 residues. Germline assignment: CDR1 MNHNS and CDR2 SASEGT. This CDR3 reads CASKTGTIGSPLHF. Written as DNA, the CDR3 is TGTGCCAGCAAAACAGGGACCATTGGTTCACCCCTCCACTTT.

The chain carries TRBV15 and TRBJ2-7, with 7 positions matching TRBD1. Trimming took 0 bases from V and 4 from J; bases not matched to a gene: 9. The V gene's germline CDR1 is LNHNV and CDR2 YYDKDF (reference sequence). The CDR3 is 16 residues long. The CDR3: CATSREGGARAYEQYF. CDR3 DNA: TGTGCCACCAGCAGAGAAGGGGGCGCCCGCGCGTACGAGCAGTACTTC.